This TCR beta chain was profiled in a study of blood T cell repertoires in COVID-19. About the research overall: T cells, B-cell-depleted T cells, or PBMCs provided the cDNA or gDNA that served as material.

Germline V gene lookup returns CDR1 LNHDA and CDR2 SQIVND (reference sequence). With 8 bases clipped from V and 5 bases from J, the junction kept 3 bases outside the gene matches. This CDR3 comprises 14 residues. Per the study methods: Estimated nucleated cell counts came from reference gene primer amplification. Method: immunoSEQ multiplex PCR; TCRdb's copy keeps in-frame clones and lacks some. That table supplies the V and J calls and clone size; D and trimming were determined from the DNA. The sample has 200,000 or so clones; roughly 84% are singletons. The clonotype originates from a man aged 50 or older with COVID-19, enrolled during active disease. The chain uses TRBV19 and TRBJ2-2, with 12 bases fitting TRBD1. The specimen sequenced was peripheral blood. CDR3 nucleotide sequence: TGTGCCAGTGAGGGACAGGGGGCGACCGGGGAGCTGTTTTTT. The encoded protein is CASEGQGATGELFF.